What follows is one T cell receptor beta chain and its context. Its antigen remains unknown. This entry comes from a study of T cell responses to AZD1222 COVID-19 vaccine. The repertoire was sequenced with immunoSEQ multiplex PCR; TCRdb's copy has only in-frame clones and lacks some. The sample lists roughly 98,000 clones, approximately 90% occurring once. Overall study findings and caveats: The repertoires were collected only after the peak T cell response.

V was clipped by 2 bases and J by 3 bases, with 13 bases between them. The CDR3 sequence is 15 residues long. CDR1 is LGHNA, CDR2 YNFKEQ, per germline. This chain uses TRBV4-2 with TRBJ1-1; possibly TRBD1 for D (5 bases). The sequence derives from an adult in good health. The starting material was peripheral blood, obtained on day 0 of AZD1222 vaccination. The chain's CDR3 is CASSQPQGLYTEAFF. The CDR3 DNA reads TGTGCCAGCAGCCAACCTCAGGGTTTGTACACTGAAGCTTTCTTT.